Sequencing of this T cell receptor beta chain was carried out in a study of T cells in Graves' hyperthyroidism and ophthalmopathy. RNA transcripts served as the template for amplifying TCR beta CDR3 regions. The TCR CDR3 first-round RT-PCR relied on the HTBI primer set. One entry per CDR3 protein, called by TCRdb with MiXCR from the multiplex PCR reads. The sample shows around 350,000 distinct CDR3 sequences, approximately 19% of them seen only once. Study results and limitations: Ophthalmopathy stood apart from stable hyperthyroidism in a 13 V-J model. Most expanded thyroid clonotypes above 0.001 also appeared in blood.

Germline V gene sequence: CDR1 MNHEY, CDR2 SMNVEV (reference sequence). CDR3 length: 15 residues. Trimming shortened V by 7 bases and J by 0 bases, and 12 bases separated the two germline ends. Clinicians diagnosed patients from clinical symptoms, serum thyroxine and TRAb, thyroid ultrasound and orbital computed tomography. PBMCs came from 9 to 10 ml fresh peripheral blood. This clonotype was observed a single time. The antigen remains undetermined. The gene calls are TRBV27 and TRBJ2-2; tentative D call: TRBD2 (5 bases). Sequencing was carried out using blood. This receptor was obtained from a woman younger than 30 with Graves' hyperthyroidism. For the CDR3, the DNA is TGTGCCAGCACCGGACTGACTACGAACACCGGGGAGCTGTTTTTT. Translation: CASTGLTTNTGELFF.